Below are 23 T cell receptor beta chains sequenced from a single sample in a study of T cell repertoires in cytomegalovirus infection (dated by TCRdb to 2018 to 2020). Instrument used: Illumina HiSeq 1500. TCRdb handled the public reads itself, with Q25 trimming in fastp and clone calling in MiXCR, and kept productive beta chains. Duplicate CDR3 protein sequences are folded into a single record with the most common DNA and genes. The sample table shows more than 45,000 distinct CDR3 sequences, and roughly 34% are seen once. The top ten constitute roughly two thirds of the sample. For these receptors, no antigen is known. The sequencing input was PBMCs, sequenced either directly or after in vitro stimulation (not recorded which). The receptors here all came from a human donor in good health (CMV status not recorded). Some clones in this sample may be carry-over from other donors' samples.

The chain carries TRBV6-5 and TRBJ1-2; D is ambiguous. CDR1 is MNHEY and CDR2 is SVGAGI in the germline V gene. V lost 7 bases and J 7 bases, leaving 16 bases between the germline ends. CDR3 length: 13 residues. CDR3: CASKRSGFGGYTF. DNA of the CDR3: TGTGCCAGCAAGCGGTCTGGATTCGGTGGCTACACCTTC.

This clonotype was observed a few times. The chain has TRBV2 and TRBJ1-2, with 9 bases lining up with TRBD1. Germline lookup yields CDR1 SNHLY and CDR2 FYNNEI. The CDR3 totals 14 residues. V trimming: 2 bases; J trimming: 9 bases; junction bases outside the gene matches: 7. This CDR3 is CASSERGQGARYTF. DNA of the CDR3: TGTGCCAGCAGTGAACGGGGACAGGGTGCTCGCTACACCTTC.

The V call is TRBV11-2, the J call TRBJ2-7, with 14 bases identical to TRBD2. The V segment lost 3 bases and the J segment 5 bases; nucleotides outside the gene matches: 6. This CDR3 comprises 16 residues. The germline gives CDR1 SGHAT, CDR2 FQNNGV. The CDR3 nucleotides are TGTGCCAGCAGCTTGACTAGCGGGAGGGTGTCCCACGAGCAGTACTTC. Translated: CASSLTSGRVSHEQYF.

This clonotype appeared a single time. V gene TRBV2 combines with J gene TRBJ2-6, with D possibly being TRBD1 or TRBD2 (6 bases each). Between the trimmed V and J ends, which lost 8 bases and 4 bases, there was a span of 12 bases. There are 14 residues in the CDR3. Germline assignment: CDR1 SNHLY and CDR2 FYNNEI. The CDR3, as DNA: TGTGCCAGCGAAGGGGGGCTGGGGGCCAACGTCCTGACTTTC. The encoded protein is CASEGGLGANVLTF.

V is TRBV7-2 and J is TRBJ2-7; D is perhaps TRBD1 or TRBD2 (5 bases each). This CDR3 has 13 amino acids. Trimming cost V 0 bases and J 7 bases, with 10 bases left between them. The germline gives CDR1 SGHTA, CDR2 FQGNSA. CDR3 amino acids: CASSLAGDREQYF. CDR3 nucleotides: TGTGCCAGCAGCTTAGCGGGGGACCGGGAGCAGTACTTC.

The V gene is TRBV24-1, the J gene TRBJ1-1, with D perhaps TRBD1 (6 bases). Germline-derived CDR1 and CDR2 are KGHDR and SFDVKD. The CDR3 has 13 residues. Trimming pared 7 bases from V and 3 bases from J, leaving 11 bases between. The CDR3 loop is CATRDRWDTEAFF. Written as DNA, the CDR3 is TGTGCCACCAGGGACAGATGGGACACTGAAGCTTTCTTT.

The chain links TRBV12-3 or TRBV12-4 to TRBJ1-2, with a weak D call TRBD1 (5 bases). CDR3 length: 13 residues. Trimming took off 6 bases at V and 8 bases at J, with 16 bases between the two ends. CDR3 bases: TGTGCCAGCAGCGGGGGGTTTAGACAGGGCTACACCTTC. This gives the protein CASSGGFRQGYTF.

This chain connects TRBV29-1 to TRBJ2-7, with a possible D match to TRBD2 (7 bases). V lost 7 bases to trimming and J lost 3 bases, with 16 bases between them. Germline CDR1 is SQVTM and CDR2 is ANQGSEA. The length of the CDR3 is 13 residues. The CDR3 loop is CSGGEGGLYEQYF. Written as DNA, the CDR3 is TGCAGCGGGGGGGAGGGGGGCCTCTACGAGCAGTACTTC.

This clonotype was found many times. This chain uses TRBV7-2 with TRBJ2-3; D is perhaps TRBD2 (6 bases). The CDR3 has 13 amino acids. Germline values: CDR1 SGHTA, CDR2 FQGNSA. Trimming pared 10 bases from V and 5 bases from J, leaving 16 bases between. This chain's CDR3 is CATRGGILDTQYF. The CDR3 bases are TGTGCCACCCGAGGAGGGATACTAGATACGCAGTATTTT.

Written as DNA, the CDR3 is TGCGCCAGCAGCCCTCGGACAGCCGGCATGGGACTAGCGCGCACAGATACGCAGTATTTT. Translating gives CASSPRTAGMGLARTDTQYF. V is TRBV4-1 and J is TRBJ2-3; 10 bases fit TRBD2. J was trimmed by 1 base and V by 4 bases; bases with no gene match: 17. CDR1 and CDR2 (germline): MGHRA, YSYEKL. The CDR3 loop spans 20 amino acids.

This clonotype was seen only a few times. The genes are TRBV7-6 and TRBJ2-6; D is ambiguous. Germline loops: CDR1 SGHVS, CDR2 FNYEAQ. The CDR3 length is 14 residues. With 2 bases removed from V and 0 bases from J, the gap between germline ends came to 2 bases. CDR3 region: CASSLFSGANVLTF. Written as DNA, the CDR3 is TGTGCCAGCAGCTTATTCTCTGGGGCCAACGTCCTGACTTTC.

This clonotype was detected a few times. The rearrangement links TRBV5-1 to TRBJ1-1; D gene ambiguous. Between the trimmed V and J ends, which lost 4 bases and 1 base, there was a span of 8 bases. Germline loops: CDR1 SGHRS, CDR2 YFSETQ. CDR3 size: 13 residues. The CDR3 loop reads CASSPSANTEAFF. The CDR3 coding sequence is TGCGCCAGCAGCCCCAGCGCGAACACTGAAGCTTTCTTT. Complete variable domain (other parts from reference TRBV5-1 and TRBJ1-1): KAGVTQTPRYLIKTRGQQVTLSCSPISGHRSVSWYQQTPGQGLQFLFEYFSETQRNKGNFPGRFSGRQFSNSRSEMNVSTLELGDSALYLCASSPSANTEAFFGQGTRLTVV.

This clonotype was recorded a few times. CDR3 sequence (DNA): TGTGCCAGCAGTTCCCGGGACTTAGGGAGGGGGTTTTCCAATGAGCAGTTCTTC. It yields the protein CASSSRDLGRGFSNEQFF. The chain recombines TRBV12-3 or TRBV12-4 with TRBJ2-1, with D possibly being TRBD2 (7 bases). Trimming removed 4 bases from V and 6 bases from J, with 25 bases in between. The CDR3 covers 18 residues.

The chain employs TRBV4-1 and TRBJ1-5; D gene ambiguous. Germline lookup yields CDR1 MGHRA and CDR2 YSYEKL. The CDR3 contains 13 residues. Trimming left V 2 bases short and J 3 bases short, with 5 bases between. This chain's CDR3 is CASSQSPNQPQHF. The DNA for the CDR3 is TGCGCCAGCAGCCAAAGTCCCAATCAGCCCCAGCATTTT.

The gene calls are TRBV4-3 and TRBJ2-1; maybe TRBD2 (6 bases). Trimming stripped 0 bases from V and 4 bases from J, with 16 bases between. The CDR3 has 17 amino acids. CDR1 and CDR2 from the germline V gene are LGHNA and YSLEER. DNA of the CDR3: TGCGCCAGCAGCCAAGATTTGGGCGGGGTAAAATACAATGAGCAGTTCTTC. Its translation: CASSQDLGGVKYNEQFF.

This clonotype was counted only a few times. The rearrangement joins TRBV20-1 to TRBJ2-1; 11 nucleotides line up with TRBD2. This CDR3 has 14 residues. With 4 bases clipped from V and 6 bases from J, the junction kept 5 bases outside the gene matches. Germline V CDR1 and CDR2: DFQATT, SNEGSKA (reference sequence). The CDR3 is CSAKPSGRTNEQFF. The CDR3 DNA reads TGCAGTGCTAAACCTAGCGGGAGGACCAATGAGCAGTTCTTC.

The chain is built from TRBV19 and TRBJ1-5; D remains ambiguous. The germline V gene encodes CDR1 LNHDA and CDR2 SQIVND (reference sequence). The length of the CDR3 is 13 residues. Trimming cost V 8 bases and J 1 base, with 9 bases left between them. The chain's CDR3 is CASVSASNQPQHF. CDR3 nucleotides: TGTGCCAGTGTATCGGCAAGCAATCAGCCCCAGCATTTT.

The chain combines TRBV19 with TRBJ2-1; either TRBD1 or TRBD2 may fit D (6 bases each). There are 20 residues in the CDR3. V lost 5 bases and J lost 5, with 31 bases in between. CDR1 and CDR2 from the germline V gene are LNHDA and SQIVND (reference sequence). In DNA form, the CDR3 reads TGTGCCAGTAGTGCTTACCCCCTCGGACAGCCGGGGGCTCCTAACAATGAGCAGTTCTTC. It translates to CASSAYPLGQPGAPNNEQFF.

CDR3 nucleotide sequence: TGTGCCAGCAGCTTAGCTGGGGATCGAAATTCACCCCTCCACTTT. Its protein product is CASSLAGDRNSPLHF. The chain is built from TRBV7-2 and TRBJ1-6; no reliable D call. The CDR3 runs 15 residues. Germline CDR1 is SGHTA and CDR2 is FQGNSA. The V and J ends lost 0 bases and 7 bases respectively, with 10 bases between them.

The chain couples TRBV12-3 or TRBV12-4 to TRBJ2-4; D could derive from TRBD1 or TRBD2 (6 bases each). CDR3 size: 16 residues. Trimming left V 4 bases short and J 0 bases short, with 13 bases between. CDR3 sequence (DNA): TGTGCCAGCAGTTCCTGGGGGGCACTAGCCAAAAACATTCAGTACTTC. It translates to CASSSWGALAKNIQYF.

This clonotype was counted only a few times. CDR3 DNA: TGTGCCAGTAGTATTGAGGCCGACAGAACTAATGAAAAACTGTTTTTT. It codes for CASSIEADRTNEKLFF. The V call is TRBV19, the J call TRBJ1-4, with a tentative D call TRBD1 (5 bases). The germline CDR1 and CDR2 sequences are LNHDA and SQIVND (reference sequence). V lost 3 bases to trimming and J lost 1 base, with 12 bases between them. This CDR3 contains 16 residues. The full variable domain, in which reference TRBV19 and TRBJ1-4 provide the parts outside the CDR3, is DGGITQSPKYLFRKEGQNVTLSCEQNLNHDAMYWYRQDPGQGLRLIYYSQIVNDFQKGDIAEGYSVSREKKESFPLTVTSAQKNPTAFYLCASSIEADRTNEKLFFGSGTQLSVL.

The chain combines TRBV6-1 with TRBJ2-1; possibly TRBD2 for D (5 bases). The CDR3 sequence is 13 residues long. CDR1 and CDR2 (germline): MNHNS, SASEGT. V was trimmed by 7 bases and J by 9 bases, leaving 16 bases between them. CDR3 protein: CASTPLRGAEQFF. The CDR3 DNA is TGTGCCAGCACCCCCTTACGGGGTGCTGAGCAGTTCTTC.

V and J are TRBV6-2 or TRBV6-3 and TRBJ1-5; 7 nucleotides match TRBD1. CDR1 is MNHEY and CDR2 is SVGEGT in the germline V gene. The ends lost 1 base at V and 6 bases at J; junction bases unmatched: 6. This CDR3 region has 15 residues. DNA for the CDR3: TGTGCCAGCAGTTACTTGACAGGGAGTAGTCAGCCCCAGCATTTT. Encoded protein: CASSYLTGSSQPQHF.